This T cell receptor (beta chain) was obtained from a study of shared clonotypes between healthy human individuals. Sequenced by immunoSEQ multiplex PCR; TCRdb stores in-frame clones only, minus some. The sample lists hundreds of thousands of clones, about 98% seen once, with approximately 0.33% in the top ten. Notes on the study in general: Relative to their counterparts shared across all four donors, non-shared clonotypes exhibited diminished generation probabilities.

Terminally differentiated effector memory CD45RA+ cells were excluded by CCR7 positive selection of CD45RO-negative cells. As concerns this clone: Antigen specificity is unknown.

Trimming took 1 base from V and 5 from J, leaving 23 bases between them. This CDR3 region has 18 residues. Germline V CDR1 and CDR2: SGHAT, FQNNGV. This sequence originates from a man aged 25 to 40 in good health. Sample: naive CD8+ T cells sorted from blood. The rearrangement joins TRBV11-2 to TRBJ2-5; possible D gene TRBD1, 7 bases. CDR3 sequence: CASSLGVSGEGARETQYF. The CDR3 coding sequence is TGTGCCAGCAGCTTAGGAGTTAGCGGCGAGGGGGCGAGGGAGACCCAGTACTTC. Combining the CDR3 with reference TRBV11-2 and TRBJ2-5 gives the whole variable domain EAGVAQSPRYKIIEKRQSVAFWCNPISGHATLYWYQQILGQGPKLLIQFQNNGVVDDSQLPKDRFSAERLKGVDSTLKIQPAKLEDSAVYLCASSLGVSGEGARETQYFGPGTRLLVL.